This T cell receptor beta chain was identified during a study of blood T cell repertoires in COVID-19. Study overall: Sites in the United States, Italy and Spain provided acute and convalescent COVID-19 samples.

Germline V gene data show CDR1 as MDHEN and CDR2 as SYDVKM. This CDR3 region has 12 residues. V shed 2 bases and J shed 13 bases, with 12 bases lying between them. As processed by the authors: Reference gene primer amplification gave estimated nucleated cell counts. Profiled with immunoSEQ multiplex PCR; TCRdb holds only in-frame clones, not every one. Clone size and V and J calls were adopted from that table, with D and trimming inferred from the DNA. The sample lists more than 140,000 clones; 70% to 90% were seen once. The chain links TRBV28 to TRBJ2-1; TRBD2 might be the D (6 bases). Sequences were obtained from peripheral blood. This receptor was obtained from a woman aged 55-69 years with acute or convalescent COVID-19. The CDR3 DNA reads as TGTGCCAGCAGTTTAGAGCGGGCGGTTCAGTTCTTC. This gives the protein CASSLERAVQFF.